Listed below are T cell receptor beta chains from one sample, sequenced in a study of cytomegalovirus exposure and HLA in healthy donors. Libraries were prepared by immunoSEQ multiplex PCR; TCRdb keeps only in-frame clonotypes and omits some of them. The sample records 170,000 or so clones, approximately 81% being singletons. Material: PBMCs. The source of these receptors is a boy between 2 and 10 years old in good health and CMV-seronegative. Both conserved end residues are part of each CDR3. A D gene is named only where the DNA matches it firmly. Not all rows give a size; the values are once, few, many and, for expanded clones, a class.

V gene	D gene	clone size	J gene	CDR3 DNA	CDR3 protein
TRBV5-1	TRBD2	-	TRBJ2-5	TGCGCCAGCAGCCAGACTAGCGGGCTGGAGACCCAGTACTTC	CASSQTSGLETQYF
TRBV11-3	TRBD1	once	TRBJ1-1	TGTGCCAGCAGCTCGTACCGGGACAGTGAAGCTTTCTTT	CASSSYRDSEAFF
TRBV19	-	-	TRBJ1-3	TGTGCCAGTCGCGGAGGCGGAAACACCATATATTTT	CASRGGGNTIYF
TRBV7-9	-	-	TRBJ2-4	TGTGCCAGCAGCTTAGCGGGGGGTAAAAACATTCAGTACTTC	CASSLAGGKNIQYF
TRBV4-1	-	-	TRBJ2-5	TGCGCCAGCAGCCGGCTTACACAGGGCGAAGAGACCCAGTACTTC	CASSRLTQGEETQYF
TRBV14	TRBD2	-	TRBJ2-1	TGTGCCAGCAGCCAAGGTCGGGAGGGCCGGTATGAGCAGTTCTTC	CASSQGREGRYEQFF
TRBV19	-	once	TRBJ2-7	TGTGCCAGTAGCTGGGAGCGGGCGAACACCTACGAGCAGTACTTC	CASSWERANTYEQYF
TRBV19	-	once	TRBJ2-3	TGTGCCAGTAGTAAGGGGAGCACAGATACGCAGTATTTT	CASSKGSTDTQYF
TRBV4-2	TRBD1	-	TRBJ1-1	TGTGCCAGCAGCACGGAGGGGGGACAGCTAAACACTGAAGCTTTCTTT	CASSTEGGQLNTEAFF
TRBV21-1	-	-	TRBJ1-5	TGTGCCAGCATCCCAGGGAAACAGCCCCAGCATTTT	CASIPGKQPQHF
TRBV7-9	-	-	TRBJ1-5	TGTGCCAGCAGCTTTGGGGCAATAACCCAGCCCCAGCATTTT	CASSFGAITQPQHF
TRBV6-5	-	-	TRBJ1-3	TGTGCCAGCGGACTGGGCTCTGGAAACACCATATATTTT	CASGLGSGNTIYF
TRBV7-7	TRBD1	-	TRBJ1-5	TGTGCTAGCAGGGGGAACAGGGTTCATCAGCCCCAGCATTTT	CASRGNRVHQPQHF
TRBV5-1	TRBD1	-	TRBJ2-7	TGCGCCAGCAGCCTGACAGGGGAAGTTTACGAGCAGTACTTC	CASSLTGEVYEQYF
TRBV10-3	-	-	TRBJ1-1	TGTGCCGTCCGGTGGGCCACTGAAGCTTTCTTT	CAVRWATEAFF
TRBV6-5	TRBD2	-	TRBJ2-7	TGTGCCAGCAGTCGGACTAGCGGCTCCTACGAGCAGTACTTC	CASSRTSGSYEQYF
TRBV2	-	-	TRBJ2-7	TGTGCCAGCAGCACCGCAGGGGGGATTCCCTACGAGCAGTACTTC	CASSTAGGIPYEQYF
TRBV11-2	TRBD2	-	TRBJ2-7	TGTGCCAGCAGCTTAGAGCTAGCGGGAGCGGCGCAGTACTTC	CASSLELAGAAQYF
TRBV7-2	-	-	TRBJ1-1	TGTGCCAGCAGCGGACAGTTTGGCGGCACTGAAGCTTTCTTT	CASSGQFGGTEAFF
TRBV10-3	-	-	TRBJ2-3	TGTGCCATCAGTGAGTCACAGGGCCTAGGAGGCACAGATACGCAGTATTTT	CAISESQGLGGTDTQYF
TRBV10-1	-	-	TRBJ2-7	TGCGCCACCTCTCAGGGAGGCAGCTCCTACGAGCAGTACTTC	CATSQGGSSYEQYF
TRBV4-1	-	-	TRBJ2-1	TGCGCCAGCAGCCAAGATGGCGATCTAGGAGCCAATGAGCAGTTCTTC	CASSQDGDLGANEQFF
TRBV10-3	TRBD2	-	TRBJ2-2	TGTGCCATCAGTGAGGGGATAGCGGGAAGGAAAGCAGGGGAGCTGTTTTTT	CAISEGIAGRKAGELFF